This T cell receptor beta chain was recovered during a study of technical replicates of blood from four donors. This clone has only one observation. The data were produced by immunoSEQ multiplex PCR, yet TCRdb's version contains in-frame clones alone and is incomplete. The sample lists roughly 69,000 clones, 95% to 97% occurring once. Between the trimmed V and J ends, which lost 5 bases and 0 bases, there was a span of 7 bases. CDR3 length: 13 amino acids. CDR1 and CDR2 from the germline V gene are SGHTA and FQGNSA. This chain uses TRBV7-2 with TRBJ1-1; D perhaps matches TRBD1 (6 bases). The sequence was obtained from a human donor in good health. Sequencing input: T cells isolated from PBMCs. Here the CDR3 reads CASSTGLNTEAFF. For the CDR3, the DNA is TGTGCCAGCAGCACAGGGCTGAACACTGAAGCTTTCTTT.